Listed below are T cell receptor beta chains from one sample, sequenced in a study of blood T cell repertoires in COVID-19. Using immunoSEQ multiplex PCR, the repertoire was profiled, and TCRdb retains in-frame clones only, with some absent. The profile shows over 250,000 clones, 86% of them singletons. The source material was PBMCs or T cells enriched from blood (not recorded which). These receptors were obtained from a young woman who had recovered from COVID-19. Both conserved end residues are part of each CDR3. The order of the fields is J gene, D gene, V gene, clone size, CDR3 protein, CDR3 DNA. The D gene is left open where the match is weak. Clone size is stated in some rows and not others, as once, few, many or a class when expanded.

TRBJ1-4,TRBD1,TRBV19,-,CASSMYWDRVNEKLFF,TGTGCCAGTAGTATGTATTGGGACAGGGTAAATGAAAAACTGTTTTTT
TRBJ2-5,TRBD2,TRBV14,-,CASSPVGGGPQETQYF,TGTGCCAGCAGCCCAGTCGGCGGGGGGCCCCAAGAGACCCAGTACTTC
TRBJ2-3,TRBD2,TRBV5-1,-,CASSPPSGTRSTDTQYF,TGCGCCAGCAGCCCACCCTCGGGGACTAGAAGCACAGATACGCAGTATTTT
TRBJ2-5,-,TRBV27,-,CASSPLVRGIQETQYF,TGTGCCAGCAGTCCCCTAGTCAGGGGAATTCAAGAGACCCAGTACTTC
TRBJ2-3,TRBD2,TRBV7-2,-,CASSFSGLAGTSTDTQYF,TGTGCCAGCAGCTTTTCGGGACTAGCGGGGACTAGCACAGATACGCAGTATTTT
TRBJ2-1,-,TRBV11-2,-,CASRYLGTDYNEQFF,TGTGCCAGCAGATACCTCGGGACTGATTACAATGAGCAGTTCTTC
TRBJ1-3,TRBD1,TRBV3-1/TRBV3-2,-,CASSQTGGNTIYF,TGTGCCAGCAGCCAGACAGGGGGAAACACCATATATTTT
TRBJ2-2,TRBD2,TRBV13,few,CASRYSGRGTGELFF,TGTGCCAGCAGATACAGCGGGAGGGGGACCGGGGAGCTGTTTTTT
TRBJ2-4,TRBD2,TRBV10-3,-,CAISEDLAGGGGIQYF,TGTGCCATCAGTGAGGACCTAGCGGGGGGTGGCGGGATTCAGTACTTC
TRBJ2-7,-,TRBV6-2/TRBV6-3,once,CASSFTYEQYF,TGTGCCAGCAGTTTCACCTACGAGCAGTACTTC
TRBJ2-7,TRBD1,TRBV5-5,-,CASSLPGQGWREQYF,TGTGCCAGCAGCTTGCCAGGACAGGGTTGGAGAGAGCAGTACTTC
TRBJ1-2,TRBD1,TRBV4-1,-,CASSQDSTGGSYGYTF,TGCGCCAGCAGCCAAGATTCAACAGGGGGAAGTTATGGCTACACCTTC
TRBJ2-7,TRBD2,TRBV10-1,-,CASSELSGRHEQYF,TGCGCCAGCAGTGAGCTTAGCGGGAGGCACGAGCAGTACTTC
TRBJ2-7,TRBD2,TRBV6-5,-,CASRSGGLIEQYF,TGTGCCAGCAGGAGCGGGGGGCTTATCGAGCAGTACTTC
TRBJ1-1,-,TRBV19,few,CAVFRNTEAFF,TGTGCCGTTTTTCGGAACACTGAAGCTTTCTTT
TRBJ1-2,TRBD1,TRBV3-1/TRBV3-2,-,CASSLGQGRHTNYGYTF,TGTGCCAGCAGCCTCGGACAGGGGCGCCATACTAACTATGGCTACACCTTC
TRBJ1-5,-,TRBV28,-,CASRPTGFNQPQHF,TGTGCCAGCAGGCCGACAGGCTTCAATCAGCCCCAGCATTTT
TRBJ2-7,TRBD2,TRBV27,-,CASSTWTSGNAEQYF,TGTGCCAGCAGCACATGGACTAGCGGGAATGCCGAGCAGTACTTC
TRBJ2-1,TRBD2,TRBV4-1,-,CASSDSGSLATSGGAGNEQFF,TGCGCCAGCAGCGATTCGGGATCCCTAGCGACTAGCGGGGGGGCGGGGAATGAGCAGTTCTTC
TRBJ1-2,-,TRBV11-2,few,CASSTRDNLVNYGYTF,TGTGCCAGCAGCACCCGGGACAACCTCGTGAACTATGGCTACACCTTC
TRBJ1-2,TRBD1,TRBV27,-,CASSFGTGGSYGYTF,TGTGCCAGCAGTTTCGGGACAGGGGGTTCCTATGGCTACACCTTC
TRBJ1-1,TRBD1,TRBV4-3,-,CASSQDKGGLIAFF,TGCGCCAGCAGCCAAGATAAAGGGGGCCTTATAGCTTTCTTT
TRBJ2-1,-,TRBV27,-,CASTQIGGIYEQFF,TGTGCCAGCACCCAAATCGGGGGAATCTATGAGCAGTTCTTC
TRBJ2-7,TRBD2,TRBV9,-,CASSVAASGRGSYEQYF,TGTGCCAGCAGCGTAGCGGCTAGCGGGAGAGGCTCCTACGAGCAGTACTTC